Listed below are T cell receptor beta chains from one sample, sequenced in a study of vaccination and CD4 T cells after COVID-19. TCRdb re-analysed the PCR reads in MiXCR, keeping a single row per CDR3 protein. This table has more than 9,000 distinct CDR3 sequences, about 35% appearing once. Antigens of these TCRs are unknown. Material: CD4+ T cells from blood, cultured in vitro. Receptors originate from a human donor in good health. The CDR3 runs from the conserved cysteine through the conserved F or W. Fields, in order: CDR3 protein, CDR3 DNA, J gene, V gene, clone size, D gene. D genes are given only for firm matches. Size is omitted from some rows. Given values are once, few, many or a class for expanded clones.

CDR3 protein: CASSLGLAGGSEQYF; CDR3 DNA: TGCGCCAGCAGCTTGGGACTAGCGGGAGGAAGCGAGCAGTACTTC; J gene: TRBJ2-7; V gene: TRBV5-1; clone size: .; D gene: TRBD2
CDR3 protein: CASSPSSGAGGGGTQYF; CDR3 DNA: TGTGCCAGCAGCCCTTCCTCGGGAGCGGGAGGGGGGGGGACCCAGTACTTC; J gene: TRBJ2-5; V gene: TRBV7-2; clone size: .; D gene: TRBD2
CDR3 protein: CASSLVPPGLGNQPQHF; CDR3 DNA: TGTGCCAGCAGCTTAGTTCCCCCAGGCCTCGGAAATCAGCCCCAGCATTTT; J gene: TRBJ1-5; V gene: TRBV7-2; clone size: few; D gene: .
CDR3 protein: CASSYSSLLQFF; CDR3 DNA: TGTGCCAGCAGTTACTCTTCCTTGCTGCAGTTCTTC; J gene: TRBJ2-1; V gene: TRBV6-2/TRBV6-3; clone size: few; D gene: .
CDR3 protein: CASSSTGFGYGYTF; CDR3 DNA: TGTGCCAGCAGTTCTACAGGATTTGGGTATGGCTACACCTTC; J gene: TRBJ1-2; V gene: TRBV6-5; clone size: few; D gene: .
CDR3 protein: CASSSEGGVGAFF; CDR3 DNA: TGTGCCAGCAGCTCGGAGGGGGGAGTTGGAGCTTTCTTT; J gene: TRBJ1-1; V gene: TRBV7-9; clone size: few; D gene: .
CDR3 protein: CSARPGGGELFF; CDR3 DNA: TGCAGTGCTAGGCCTGGAGGCGGGGAGCTGTTTTTT; J gene: TRBJ2-2; V gene: TRBV20-1; clone size: .; D gene: .
CDR3 protein: CASSLQGAQPQHF; CDR3 DNA: TGTGCCAGCAGTTTACAGGGGGCCCAGCCCCAGCATTTT; J gene: TRBJ1-5; V gene: TRBV2; clone size: .; D gene: TRBD1
CDR3 protein: CASSYRSANTGELFF; CDR3 DNA: TGTGCCAGCAGTTACCGTAGCGCGAACACCGGGGAGCTGTTTTTT; J gene: TRBJ2-2; V gene: TRBV2; clone size: .; D gene: .
CDR3 protein: CASTPGQGSQPQHF; CDR3 DNA: TGTGCCAGTACCCCGGGACAGGGTAGTCAGCCCCAGCATTTT; J gene: TRBJ1-5; V gene: TRBV19; clone size: .; D gene: TRBD1
CDR3 protein: CASSRTGQGGYGYTF; CDR3 DNA: TGTGCCAGTAGTAGAACCGGACAGGGGGGCTATGGCTACACCTTC; J gene: TRBJ1-2; V gene: TRBV19; clone size: .; D gene: TRBD1
CDR3 protein: CASSLPGNQPQHF; CDR3 DNA: TGTGCCAGCAGCTTACCGGGGAATCAGCCCCAGCATTTT; J gene: TRBJ1-5; V gene: TRBV2; clone size: few; D gene: .
CDR3 protein: CASSFGTAISYEQYF; CDR3 DNA: TGTGCCAGCAGCTTTGGGACAGCAATCTCCTACGAGCAGTACTTC; J gene: TRBJ2-7; V gene: TRBV7-8; clone size: .; D gene: TRBD1
CDR3 protein: CSARWLVNEQFF; CDR3 DNA: TGCAGTGCTAGATGGCTAGTCAATGAGCAGTTCTTC; J gene: TRBJ2-1; V gene: TRBV20-1; clone size: .; D gene: .
CDR3 protein: CASSLRREAFTDTQYF; CDR3 DNA: TGTGCCAGCAGCCTCCGGCGGGAGGCCTTCACAGATACGCAGTATTTT; J gene: TRBJ2-3; V gene: TRBV5-4; clone size: .; D gene: TRBD2
CDR3 protein: CASSIQLYNEQFF; CDR3 DNA: TGTGCCAGTAGTATACAGCTCTACAATGAGCAGTTCTTC; J gene: TRBJ2-1; V gene: TRBV19; clone size: .; D gene: .
CDR3 protein: CSARYPGTGYEQYF; CDR3 DNA: TGCAGTGCTAGATACCCCGGGACCGGCTACGAGCAGTACTTC; J gene: TRBJ2-7; V gene: TRBV20-1; clone size: once; D gene: .
CDR3 protein: CSASGQEEGYYNSPLHF; CDR3 DNA: TGCAGTGCTTCCGGGCAGGAGGAGGGTTACTATAATTCACCCCTCCACTTT; J gene: TRBJ1-6; V gene: TRBV20-1; clone size: .; D gene: .
CDR3 protein: CSAPATSGKVWRETQYF; CDR3 DNA: TGCAGTGCCCCCGCCACTAGCGGGAAAGTATGGAGGGAGACCCAGTACTTC; J gene: TRBJ2-5; V gene: TRBV20-1; clone size: .; D gene: TRBD2
CDR3 protein: CASSAGTGVGYTF; CDR3 DNA: TGCGCCAGCAGCGCCGGGACAGGGGTAGGCTACACCTTC; J gene: TRBJ1-2; V gene: TRBV5-1; clone size: .; D gene: TRBD1
CDR3 protein: CASSPFAGTGDQPQHF; CDR3 DNA: TGTGCCAGCAGCCCGTTCGCCGGGACCGGGGATCAGCCCCAGCATTTT; J gene: TRBJ1-5; V gene: TRBV7-2; clone size: few; D gene: .
CDR3 protein: CASSPPGQGLYEQYF; CDR3 DNA: TGTGCCAGCAGTCCCCCGGGACAGGGGTTGTACGAGCAGTACTTC; J gene: TRBJ2-7; V gene: TRBV6-1; clone size: .; D gene: TRBD1
CDR3 protein: CASSETGGEQYF; CDR3 DNA: TGTGCCAGCAGTGAGACAGGGGGCGAGCAGTACTTC; J gene: TRBJ2-7; V gene: TRBV2; clone size: .; D gene: TRBD1
CDR3 protein: CASRDSSNTEAFF; CDR3 DNA: TGTGCCAGCAGGGACAGCTCGAACACTGAAGCTTTCTTT; J gene: TRBJ1-1; V gene: TRBV6-2/TRBV6-3; clone size: .; D gene: .
CDR3 protein: CASSYSYGYTF; CDR3 DNA: TGTGCCAGCAGTTACTCCTATGGCTACACCTTC; J gene: TRBJ1-2; V gene: TRBV6-2/TRBV6-3; clone size: .; D gene: .
CDR3 protein: CASTPTEGVRGNQPQHF; CDR3 DNA: TGTGCCAGCACTCCCACGGAAGGGGTCAGAGGCAATCAGCCCCAGCATTTT; J gene: TRBJ1-5; V gene: TRBV6-1; clone size: .; D gene: .
CDR3 protein: CASRSWPGQPQHF; CDR3 DNA: TGTGCCAGCCGAAGTTGGCCGGGTCAGCCCCAGCATTTT; J gene: TRBJ1-5; V gene: TRBV12-3/TRBV12-4; clone size: few; D gene: .
CDR3 protein: CASNPSPNEQFF; CDR3 DNA: TGTGCCAGCAACCCTTCCCCAAATGAGCAGTTCTTC; J gene: TRBJ2-1; V gene: TRBV7-2; clone size: .; D gene: .
CDR3 protein: CASSLGKNGYTF; CDR3 DNA: TGTGCCAGCAGCTTGGGGAAGAATGGCTACACCTTC; J gene: TRBJ1-2; V gene: TRBV9; clone size: .; D gene: .
CDR3 protein: CASSTHRLDSGANVLTF; CDR3 DNA: TGTGCCAGCAGCACCCACCGACTGGACTCTGGGGCCAACGTCCTGACTTTC; J gene: TRBJ2-6; V gene: TRBV28; clone size: .; D gene: .
CDR3 protein: CASRSDGNTIYF; CDR3 DNA: TGTGCCAGCAGGTCTGATGGAAACACCATATATTTT; J gene: TRBJ1-3; V gene: TRBV28; clone size: once; D gene: .
CDR3 protein: CATSTIDRNEQYF; CDR3 DNA: TGTGCCACCAGCACCATTGACAGAAACGAGCAGTACTTC; J gene: TRBJ2-7; V gene: TRBV15; clone size: .; D gene: .
CDR3 protein: CASSVLAGGDEQFF; CDR3 DNA: TGTGCCAGCAGCGTTCTAGCGGGAGGAGATGAGCAGTTCTTC; J gene: TRBJ2-1; V gene: TRBV9; clone size: .; D gene: TRBD2
CDR3 protein: CASTMDSFKGYTF; CDR3 DNA: TGTGCCAGTACTATGGACAGCTTTAAGGGCTACACCTTC; J gene: TRBJ1-2; V gene: TRBV19; clone size: .; D gene: .
CDR3 protein: CSARRRVTGELFF; CDR3 DNA: TGCAGTGCTAGACGGCGGGTCACCGGGGAGCTGTTTTTT; J gene: TRBJ2-2; V gene: TRBV20-1; clone size: few; D gene: .
CDR3 protein: CASSMDGADTQYF; CDR3 DNA: TGTGCCAGCAGTATGGACGGAGCAGATACGCAGTATTTT; J gene: TRBJ2-3; V gene: TRBV28; clone size: few; D gene: .
CDR3 protein: CASSLQGRNYGYTF; CDR3 DNA: TGTGCCAGCAGTTTACAGGGGCGAAACTATGGCTACACCTTC; J gene: TRBJ1-2; V gene: TRBV12-3/TRBV12-4; clone size: .; D gene: .
CDR3 protein: CSARGGGNNWETQYF; CDR3 DNA: TGCAGTGCTAGAGGGGGGGGTAATAATTGGGAGACCCAGTACTTC; J gene: TRBJ2-5; V gene: TRBV20-1; clone size: few; D gene: TRBD2
CDR3 protein: CSATSGNINNEQFF; CDR3 DNA: TGCAGTGCTACTAGCGGAAATATTAACAATGAGCAGTTCTTC; J gene: TRBJ2-1; V gene: TRBV20-1; clone size: few; D gene: TRBD2
CDR3 protein: CASSSPTTGRQGDTQYF; CDR3 DNA: TGTGCCAGCAGCTCTCCGACCACCGGGAGGCAGGGAGATACGCAGTATTTT; J gene: TRBJ2-3; V gene: TRBV7-8; clone size: medium-sized; D gene: TRBD2
CDR3 protein: CASMTTGITEAFF; CDR3 DNA: TGTGCCAGCATGACGACAGGGATCACTGAAGCTTTCTTT; J gene: TRBJ1-1; V gene: TRBV2; clone size: few; D gene: TRBD1
CDR3 protein: CSAEGQQNTEAFF; CDR3 DNA: TGCAGTGCTGAGGGACAGCAGAACACTGAAGCTTTCTTT; J gene: TRBJ1-1; V gene: TRBV20-1; clone size: .; D gene: TRBD1
CDR3 protein: CSARVRGRTEAFF; CDR3 DNA: TGCAGTGCTAGAGTCAGGGGGCGTACTGAAGCTTTCTTT; J gene: TRBJ1-1; V gene: TRBV20-1; clone size: .; D gene: TRBD1
CDR3 protein: CATSRLVPYEQYF; CDR3 DNA: TGTGCCACCAGCCGCCTAGTGCCCTACGAGCAGTACTTC; J gene: TRBJ2-7; V gene: TRBV15; clone size: .; D gene: .
CDR3 protein: CASSLYRGGGQGACYEQYF; CDR3 DNA: TGTGCCAGCAGTTTATACAGGGGAGGGGGACAGGGGGCTTGCTACGAGCAGTACTTC; J gene: TRBJ2-7; V gene: TRBV27; clone size: few; D gene: TRBD1
CDR3 protein: CASSQDRGSPLHF; CDR3 DNA: TGCGCCAGCAGCCAAGATCGGGGCTCACCCCTCCACTTT; J gene: TRBJ1-6; V gene: TRBV4-3; clone size: .; D gene: .
CDR3 protein: CASSFKIGGQAYYEQYF; CDR3 DNA: TGTGCCAGCAGTTTTAAGATCGGCGGCCAGGCTTACTACGAGCAGTACTTC; J gene: TRBJ2-7; V gene: TRBV28; clone size: .; D gene: .
CDR3 protein: CASSPWDRYNEQFF; CDR3 DNA: TGTGCCAGCAGTCCTTGGGACAGGTACAATGAGCAGTTCTTC; J gene: TRBJ2-1; V gene: TRBV27; clone size: .; D gene: TRBD1
CDR3 protein: CASSPSPQRRPQDTQYF; CDR3 DNA: TGTGCCAGCAGCCCATCTCCTCAGCGGAGGCCACAGGATACGCAGTATTTT; J gene: TRBJ2-3; V gene: TRBV7-2; clone size: .; D gene: .
CDR3 protein: CSVRADSLGEQYF; CDR3 DNA: TGCAGTGTGCGTGCGGACTCTCTTGGCGAGCAGTACTTC; J gene: TRBJ2-7; V gene: TRBV20-1; clone size: .; D gene: .